These T cell receptor beta chains were read from a single sample in a study of cytomegalovirus exposure and HLA in healthy donors. TCRdb's copy holds only in-frame clones and misses some; the assay was immunoSEQ multiplex PCR. The sample has around 150,000 clones, roughly 86% seen once. The material sequenced was PBMCs. The source is a man between 18 and 35 years old in good health and CMV-seropositive. CDR3s include the opening cysteine and the closing phenylalanine or tryptophan. The D gene is left open where the match is weak. The size field is filled for only some rows; it gives once, few, many or a size class.

D gene: TRBD2
clone size: -
V gene: TRBV6-4
J gene: TRBJ2-3
CDR3 protein: CASSEGLAGGPDTQYF
CDR3 DNA: TGTGCCAGCAGTGAGGGACTAGCGGGAGGGCCAGATACGCAGTATTTT

D gene: TRBD2
clone size: -
V gene: TRBV28
J gene: TRBJ2-3
CDR3 protein: CASSPTGTSGRAVDTQYF
CDR3 DNA: TGTGCCAGCAGCCCCACCGGGACTAGCGGGAGGGCCGTCGATACGCAGTATTTT

D gene: -
clone size: -
V gene: TRBV28
J gene: TRBJ2-7
CDR3 protein: CASSSGAPYEQYF
CDR3 DNA: TGTGCCAGCAGTTCAGGGGCACCCTACGAGCAGTACTTC

D gene: -
clone size: -
V gene: TRBV18
J gene: TRBJ1-4
CDR3 protein: CASSPPSAGSNEKLFF
CDR3 DNA: TGTGCCAGCTCACCACCCTCGGCAGGCAGTAATGAAAAACTGTTTTTT

D gene: TRBD2
clone size: -
V gene: TRBV29-1
J gene: TRBJ2-7
CDR3 protein: CSVEVLRGAGRDSYEQYF
CDR3 DNA: TGCAGCGTTGAAGTCCTTCGGGGAGCGGGACGAGACTCCTACGAGCAGTACTTC

D gene: -
clone size: -
V gene: TRBV20-1
J gene: TRBJ2-1
CDR3 protein: CSARPTGEQFF
CDR3 DNA: TGCAGTGCTAGACCAACGGGTGAGCAGTTCTTC

D gene: TRBD1
clone size: once
V gene: TRBV5-1
J gene: TRBJ2-7
CDR3 protein: CASSPAGQGNGEQYF
CDR3 DNA: TGCGCCAGCAGCCCCGCGGGACAGGGGAATGGAGAGCAGTACTTC

D gene: -
clone size: -
V gene: TRBV5-1
J gene: TRBJ2-3
CDR3 protein: CASSLDGYTDTQYF
CDR3 DNA: TGCGCCAGCAGCTTGGACGGGTACACAGATACGCAGTATTTT

D gene: TRBD2
clone size: -
V gene: TRBV11-3
J gene: TRBJ2-1
CDR3 protein: CASSLERTSGSSYNEQFF
CDR3 DNA: TGTGCCAGCAGCTTAGAGAGGACTAGCGGGAGCTCCTACAATGAGCAGTTCTTC

D gene: TRBD1
clone size: -
V gene: TRBV7-3
J gene: TRBJ2-2
CDR3 protein: CASSMDRGTGELFF
CDR3 DNA: TGTGCCAGCAGCATGGACAGGGGGACCGGGGAGCTGTTTTTT

D gene: -
clone size: -
V gene: TRBV7-9
J gene: TRBJ2-7
CDR3 protein: CASSSRGWSDEQYF
CDR3 DNA: TGTGCCAGCAGCTCCCGGGGGTGGAGCGACGAGCAGTACTTC

D gene: -
clone size: -
V gene: TRBV5-1
J gene: TRBJ2-1
CDR3 protein: CASSTSGGYNEQFF
CDR3 DNA: TGCGCCAGCAGCACTTCCGGGGGATACAATGAGCAGTTCTTC

D gene: TRBD2
clone size: -
V gene: TRBV4-1
J gene: TRBJ2-7
CDR3 protein: CASSQISSGTYEQYF
CDR3 DNA: TGCGCCAGCAGCCAAATCTCTAGCGGAACCTACGAGCAGTACTTC

D gene: TRBD2
clone size: once
V gene: TRBV19
J gene: TRBJ2-7
CDR3 protein: CASSLGTSGISPYEQYF
CDR3 DNA: TGTGCCAGTAGCTTGGGGACTAGCGGGATCTCCCCCTACGAGCAGTACTTC

D gene: -
clone size: once
V gene: TRBV18
J gene: TRBJ2-5
CDR3 protein: CASSPSPLVQETQYF
CDR3 DNA: TGTGCCAGCTCACCATCCCCACTAGTCCAAGAGACCCAGTACTTC

D gene: TRBD1
clone size: once
V gene: TRBV7-3
J gene: TRBJ2-1
CDR3 protein: CASSLSRDRVFEQFF
CDR3 DNA: TGTGCCAGCAGCCTTTCACGGGACAGGGTGTTCGAGCAGTTCTTC

D gene: -
clone size: -
V gene: TRBV29-1
J gene: TRBJ1-1
CDR3 protein: CSVLTGTTNTEAFF
CDR3 DNA: TGCAGCGTTCTAACCGGGACTACTAACACTGAAGCTTTCTTT

D gene: -
clone size: -
V gene: TRBV6-1
J gene: TRBJ2-1
CDR3 protein: CASILGASSYNEQFF
CDR3 DNA: -

D gene: -
clone size: once
V gene: TRBV29-1
J gene: TRBJ2-1
CDR3 protein: CSVEASDRSYNEQFF
CDR3 DNA: TGCAGCGTTGAGGCTAGCGACCGCTCCTACAATGAGCAGTTCTTC

D gene: -
clone size: -
V gene: TRBV15
J gene: TRBJ2-5
CDR3 protein: CATSRDREVFETQYF
CDR3 DNA: TGTGCCACCAGCAGAGATCGGGAAGTTTTCGAGACCCAGTACTTC

D gene: -
clone size: -
V gene: TRBV28
J gene: TRBJ1-2
CDR3 protein: CASSLNYGYTF
CDR3 DNA: TGTGCCAGCAGTCTCAACTATGGCTACACCTTC

D gene: TRBD2
clone size: -
V gene: TRBV4-2
J gene: TRBJ2-1
CDR3 protein: CASSLSGRAGYNEQFF
CDR3 DNA: TGTGCCAGCAGCCTGAGCGGGAGGGCCGGATACAATGAGCAGTTCTTC

D gene: -
clone size: once
V gene: TRBV5-5
J gene: TRBJ1-2
CDR3 protein: CASSLRVDGYGYTF
CDR3 DNA: TGTGCCAGCAGCCTCAGGGTCGACGGGTATGGCTACACCTTC

D gene: -
clone size: -
V gene: TRBV11-2
J gene: TRBJ2-5
CDR3 protein: CASSLRETQYF
CDR3 DNA: TGTGCCAGCAGCTTGAGGGAGACCCAGTACTTC

D gene: TRBD1
clone size: -
V gene: TRBV11-1
J gene: TRBJ2-1
CDR3 protein: CASSPGTGVGEQFF
CDR3 DNA: TGTGCCAGCAGCCCCGGGACAGGGGTCGGTGAGCAGTTCTTC

D gene: TRBD2
clone size: -
V gene: TRBV5-4
J gene: TRBJ2-2
CDR3 protein: CASSLGLAGANTGELFF
CDR3 DNA: TGTGCCAGCAGCTTGGGACTAGCGGGAGCGAACACCGGGGAGCTGTTTTTT

D gene: TRBD2
clone size: -
V gene: TRBV5-1
J gene: TRBJ2-5
CDR3 protein: CASSLGVAGLSETQYF
CDR3 DNA: TGCGCCAGCAGCTTGGGCGTAGCGGGACTTTCAGAGACCCAGTACTTC

D gene: TRBD2
clone size: -
V gene: TRBV9
J gene: TRBJ2-3
CDR3 protein: CASSLGTSGTDTQYF
CDR3 DNA: TGTGCCAGCAGCCTTGGGACTAGCGGCACAGATACGCAGTATTTT

D gene: TRBD2
clone size: -
V gene: TRBV7-8
J gene: TRBJ2-5
CDR3 protein: CASSSGTSGSLAYQETQYF
CDR3 DNA: TGTGCCAGCAGCTCTGGGACTAGCGGGAGTTTAGCGTACCAAGAGACCCAGTACTTC

D gene: -
clone size: few
V gene: TRBV28
J gene: TRBJ2-2
CDR3 protein: CASSFQLPATNTGELFF
CDR3 DNA: TGTGCCAGCAGTTTTCAGCTCCCAGCGACGAACACCGGGGAGCTGTTTTTT

D gene: -
clone size: -
V gene: TRBV29-1
J gene: TRBJ2-7
CDR3 protein: CSVDQGGYEQYF
CDR3 DNA: TGCAGCGTTGACCAGGGGGGCTACGAGCAGTACTTC

D gene: -
clone size: -
V gene: TRBV4-1
J gene: TRBJ2-7
CDR3 protein: CASSQFHQGHREQYF
CDR3 DNA: TGCGCCAGCAGCCAATTTCACCAGGGGCATCGGGAGCAGTACTTC

D gene: TRBD1
clone size: once
V gene: TRBV5-1
J gene: TRBJ2-7
CDR3 protein: CASSPGQGNDEQYF
CDR3 DNA: TGCGCCAGCAGCCCTGGACAGGGGAACGACGAGCAGTACTTC

D gene: TRBD1
clone size: -
V gene: TRBV7-3
J gene: TRBJ1-1
CDR3 protein: CASSLNRGTEAFF
CDR3 DNA: TGTGCCAGCAGCCTCAACAGGGGCACTGAAGCTTTCTTT

D gene: TRBD2
clone size: -
V gene: TRBV9
J gene: TRBJ2-5
CDR3 protein: CASSVGGGVQETQYF
CDR3 DNA: TGTGCCAGCAGCGTAGGGGGAGGGGTGCAAGAGACCCAGTACTTC

D gene: TRBD2
clone size: -
V gene: TRBV2
J gene: TRBJ2-3
CDR3 protein: CASGAGAFTDTQYF
CDR3 DNA: TGTGCCAGCGGTGCGGGAGCCTTCACAGATACGCAGTATTTT

D gene: TRBD1
clone size: -
V gene: TRBV28
J gene: TRBJ1-2
CDR3 protein: CASSLQGAVGYTF
CDR3 DNA: TGTGCCAGCAGTTTACAGGGGGCGGTGGGCTACACCTTC

D gene: -
clone size: -
V gene: TRBV7-9
J gene: TRBJ1-1
CDR3 protein: CASSSPTGMASTEAFF
CDR3 DNA: TGTGCCAGCAGCTCGCCTACGGGGATGGCGTCCACTGAAGCTTTCTTT

D gene: -
clone size: -
V gene: TRBV14
J gene: TRBJ2-1
CDR3 protein: CASSRLGARSYNEQFF
CDR3 DNA: TGTGCCAGCAGCCGCTTAGGGGCGCGCTCCTACAATGAGCAGTTCTTC

D gene: -
clone size: once
V gene: TRBV28
J gene: TRBJ2-7
CDR3 protein: CASSGVSLTTYEQYF
CDR3 DNA: TGTGCCAGCAGCGGCGTTTCACTGACAACCTACGAGCAGTACTTC

D gene: -
clone size: -
V gene: TRBV19
J gene: TRBJ2-2
CDR3 protein: CASSLGWRSTGELFF
CDR3 DNA: TGTGCCAGTAGTCTAGGATGGCGGTCCACCGGGGAGCTGTTTTTT

D gene: TRBD1
clone size: -
V gene: TRBV7-9
J gene: TRBJ2-7
CDR3 protein: CASSHITGDEQYF
CDR3 DNA: TGTGCCAGCAGCCATATAACAGGGGACGAGCAGTACTTC

D gene: TRBD1
clone size: once
V gene: TRBV7-2
J gene: TRBJ1-2
CDR3 protein: CASSLAGQTGGYTF
CDR3 DNA: TGTGCCAGCAGCTTAGCGGGACAGACTGGTGGCTACACCTTC

D gene: -
clone size: -
V gene: TRBV9
J gene: TRBJ2-7
CDR3 protein: CASSVNPGTSYEQYF
CDR3 DNA: TGTGCCAGCAGCGTTAATCCGGGAACCTCCTACGAGCAGTACTTC

D gene: -
clone size: -
V gene: TRBV15
J gene: TRBJ1-5
CDR3 protein: CATSRPTGGNQPQHF
CDR3 DNA: TGTGCCACCAGCCGCCCAACGGGGGGAAATCAGCCCCAGCATTTT

D gene: TRBD1
clone size: few
V gene: TRBV7-8
J gene: TRBJ1-5
CDR3 protein: CASSPLNTGGNQPQHF
CDR3 DNA: TGTGCCAGCAGCCCGTTAAATACAGGGGGCAATCAGCCCCAGCATTTT

D gene: -
clone size: once
V gene: TRBV15
J gene: TRBJ2-2
CDR3 protein: CATSSGRSGELFF
CDR3 DNA: TGTGCCACCAGCAGTGGGAGGTCCGGGGAGCTGTTTTTT

D gene: -
clone size: -
V gene: TRBV11-3
J gene: TRBJ2-7
CDR3 protein: CASSQVSGPYEQYF
CDR3 DNA: TGTGCCAGCAGCCAGGTCAGTGGGCCCTACGAGCAGTACTTC

D gene: -
clone size: few
V gene: TRBV7-8
J gene: TRBJ1-2
CDR3 protein: CASSPGQLGYTF
CDR3 DNA: TGTGCCAGCAGCCCCGGACAGCTCGGCTACACCTTC

D gene: -
clone size: -
V gene: TRBV9
J gene: TRBJ2-2
CDR3 protein: CASSDGNTGELFF
CDR3 DNA: TGTGCCAGCAGCGACGGGAACACCGGGGAGCTGTTTTTT

D gene: -
clone size: -
V gene: TRBV6-1
J gene: TRBJ2-1
CDR3 protein: CASSAIPGSVYNEQFF
CDR3 DNA: TGTGCCAGCAGTGCCATCCCCGGGAGTGTTTACAATGAGCAGTTCTTC

D gene: -
clone size: -
V gene: TRBV11-3
J gene: TRBJ2-1
CDR3 protein: CASSFGGSSYNEQFF
CDR3 DNA: TGTGCCAGCAGCTTTGGCGGTAGCTCCTACAATGAGCAGTTCTTC

D gene: -
clone size: -
V gene: TRBV4-1
J gene: TRBJ2-1
CDR3 protein: CASSQLTRDNEQFF
CDR3 DNA: TGCGCCAGCAGCCAACTTACACGGGACAATGAGCAGTTCTTC

D gene: -
clone size: -
V gene: TRBV28
J gene: TRBJ2-1
CDR3 protein: CASRMRNEQFF
CDR3 DNA: TGTGCCAGCAGAATGCGGAATGAGCAGTTCTTC

D gene: TRBD2
clone size: -
V gene: TRBV18
J gene: TRBJ2-1
CDR3 protein: CASSPSPGLASNEQFF
CDR3 DNA: TGTGCCAGCTCACCAAGTCCGGGACTAGCCTCCAATGAGCAGTTCTTC

D gene: -
clone size: -
V gene: TRBV7-9
J gene: TRBJ2-3
CDR3 protein: CASSLAGGGYTDTQYF
CDR3 DNA: TGTGCCAGCAGCTTAGCGGGAGGTGGATACACAGATACGCAGTATTTT

D gene: -
clone size: -
V gene: TRBV4-1
J gene: TRBJ1-1
CDR3 protein: CASSQGLSGPSNTEAFF
CDR3 DNA: TGCGCCAGCAGCCAAGGACTATCCGGGCCCTCCAACACTGAAGCTTTCTTT

D gene: TRBD1
clone size: -
V gene: TRBV11-3
J gene: TRBJ1-2
CDR3 protein: CASSLATRTGGSGGYTF
CDR3 DNA: TGTGCCAGCAGCTTAGCCACTCGGACAGGGGGATCGGGAGGCTACACCTTC

D gene: TRBD1
clone size: -
V gene: TRBV18
J gene: TRBJ1-5
CDR3 protein: CASSETGFGQPQHF
CDR3 DNA: TGTGCCAGCTCAGAGACAGGGTTTGGTCAGCCCCAGCATTTT

D gene: TRBD1
clone size: many
V gene: TRBV19
J gene: TRBJ1-1
CDR3 protein: CASTGSDRGYPMNTEAFF
CDR3 DNA: TGTGCCAGTACTGGATCCGACAGGGGCTATCCTATGAACACTGAAGCTTTCTTT